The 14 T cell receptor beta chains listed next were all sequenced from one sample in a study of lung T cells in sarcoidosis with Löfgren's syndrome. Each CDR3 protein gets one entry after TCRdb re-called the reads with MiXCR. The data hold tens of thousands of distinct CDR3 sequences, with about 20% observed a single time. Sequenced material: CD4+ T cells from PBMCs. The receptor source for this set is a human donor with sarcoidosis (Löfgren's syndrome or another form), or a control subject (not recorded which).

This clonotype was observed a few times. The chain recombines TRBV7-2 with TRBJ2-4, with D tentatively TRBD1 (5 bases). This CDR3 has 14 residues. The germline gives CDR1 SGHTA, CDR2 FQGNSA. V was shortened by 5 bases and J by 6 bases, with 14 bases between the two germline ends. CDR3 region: CASSANTGGNIQYF. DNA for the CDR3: TGTGCCAGCAGCGCGAATACAGGCGGAAACATTCAGTACTTC.

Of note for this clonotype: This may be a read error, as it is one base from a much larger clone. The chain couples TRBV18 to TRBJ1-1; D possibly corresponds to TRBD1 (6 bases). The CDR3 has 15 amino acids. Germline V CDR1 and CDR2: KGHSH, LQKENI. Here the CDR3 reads CARSQGVVGYTEAFF. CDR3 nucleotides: TGTGCCAGATCACAGGGAGTGGTCGGTTACACTGAAGCTTTCTTT.

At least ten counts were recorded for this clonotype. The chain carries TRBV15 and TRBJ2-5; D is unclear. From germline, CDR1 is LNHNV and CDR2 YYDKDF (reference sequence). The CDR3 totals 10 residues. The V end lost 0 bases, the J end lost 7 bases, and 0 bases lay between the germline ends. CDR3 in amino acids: CATSRETQYF. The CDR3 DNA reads TGTGCCACCAGCAGAGAGACCCAGTACTTC.

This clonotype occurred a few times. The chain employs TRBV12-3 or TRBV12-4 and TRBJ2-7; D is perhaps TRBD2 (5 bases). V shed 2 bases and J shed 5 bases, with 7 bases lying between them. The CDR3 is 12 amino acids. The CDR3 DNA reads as TGTGCCAGCAGTTTATCGGGGAACGAGCAGTACTTC. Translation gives CASSLSGNEQYF.

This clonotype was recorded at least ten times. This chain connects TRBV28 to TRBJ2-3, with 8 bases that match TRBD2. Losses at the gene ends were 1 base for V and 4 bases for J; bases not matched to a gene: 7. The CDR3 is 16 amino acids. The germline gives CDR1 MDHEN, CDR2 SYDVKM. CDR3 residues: CASSLSGGAGADTQYF. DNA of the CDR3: TGTGCCAGCAGTTTATCGGGGGGGGCCGGGGCAGATACGCAGTATTTT. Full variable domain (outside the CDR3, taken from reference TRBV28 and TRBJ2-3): DVKVTQSSRYLVKRTGEKVFLECVQDMDHENMFWYRQDPGLGLRLIYFSYDVKMKEKGDIPEGYSVSREKKERFSLILESASTNQTSMYLCASSLSGGAGADTQYFGPGTRLTVL.

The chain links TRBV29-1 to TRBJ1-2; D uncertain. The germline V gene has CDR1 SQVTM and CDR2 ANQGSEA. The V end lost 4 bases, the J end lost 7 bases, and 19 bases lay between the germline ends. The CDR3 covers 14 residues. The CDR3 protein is CSVVADSTLVGYTF. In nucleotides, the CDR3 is TGCAGCGTTGTCGCAGACTCAACCCTCGTTGGCTACACCTTC.

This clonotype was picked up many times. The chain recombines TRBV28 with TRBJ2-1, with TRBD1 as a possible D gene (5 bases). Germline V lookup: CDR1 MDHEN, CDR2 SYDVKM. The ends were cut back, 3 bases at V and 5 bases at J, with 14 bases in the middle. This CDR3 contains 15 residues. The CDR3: CASSLTVPLNNEQFF. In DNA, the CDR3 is TGTGCCAGCAGTTTGACAGTCCCCTTAAACAATGAGCAGTTCTTC.

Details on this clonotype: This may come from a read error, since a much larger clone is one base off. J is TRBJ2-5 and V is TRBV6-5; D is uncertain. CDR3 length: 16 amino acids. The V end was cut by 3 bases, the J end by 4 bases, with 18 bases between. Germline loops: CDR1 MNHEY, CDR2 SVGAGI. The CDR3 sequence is CASSYSPSGLRETQYF. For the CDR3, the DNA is TGTGCCAGCAGTTATAGCCCGTCGGGTCTACGAGAGACCCAGTACTTC.

CDR3 DNA sequence: TGTGCCAGCTCAGCCTCGCAAGAAGGGCCAGGATTTGGCTACACCTTC. It specifies CASSASQEGPGFGYTF. The chain couples TRBV18 to TRBJ1-2; D is undetermined. Trimming removed 5 bases from V and 7 bases from J, with 23 bases in between. The germline CDR1 and CDR2 sequences are KGHSH and LQKENI. CDR3 length: 16 amino acids.

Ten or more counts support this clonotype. The CDR3 here is CASGTSQTQYF. CDR3 nucleotide sequence: TGTGCCAGCGGGACTAGCCAAACGCAGTATTTT. This rearrangement joins TRBV7-3 to TRBJ2-3; 9 bases fit TRBD2. This CDR3 comprises 11 residues. Germline V gene lookup returns CDR1 SGHTA and CDR2 FQGTGA. V lost 8 bases, J lost 9 bases, and 3 bases stayed unmatched.

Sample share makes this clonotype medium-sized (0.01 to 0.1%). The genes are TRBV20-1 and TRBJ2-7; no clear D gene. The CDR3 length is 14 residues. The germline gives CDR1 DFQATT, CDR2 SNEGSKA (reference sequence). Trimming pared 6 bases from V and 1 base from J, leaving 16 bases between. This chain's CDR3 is CSAVESARSYEQYF. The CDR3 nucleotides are TGCAGTGCCGTGGAGAGCGCTCGATCCTACGAGCAGTACTTC.

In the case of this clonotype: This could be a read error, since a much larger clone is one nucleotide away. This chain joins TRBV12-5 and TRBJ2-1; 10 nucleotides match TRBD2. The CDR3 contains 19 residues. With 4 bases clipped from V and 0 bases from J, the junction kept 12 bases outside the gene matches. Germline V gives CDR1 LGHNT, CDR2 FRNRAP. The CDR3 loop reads CASGSPSGASGSSYNEQFF. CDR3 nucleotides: TGTGCTAGTGGTTCACCCTCCGGGGCTAGCGGGAGCTCCTACAATGAGCAGTTCTTC.

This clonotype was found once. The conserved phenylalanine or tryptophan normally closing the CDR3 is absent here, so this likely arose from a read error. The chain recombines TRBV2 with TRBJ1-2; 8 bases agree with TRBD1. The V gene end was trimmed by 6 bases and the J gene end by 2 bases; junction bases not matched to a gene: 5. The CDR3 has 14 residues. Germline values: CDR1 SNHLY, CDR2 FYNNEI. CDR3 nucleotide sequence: TGTGCCAGCAGATTAGGGACAGGAAACTATGGCTACACCCTC. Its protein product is CASRLGTGNYGYTL.

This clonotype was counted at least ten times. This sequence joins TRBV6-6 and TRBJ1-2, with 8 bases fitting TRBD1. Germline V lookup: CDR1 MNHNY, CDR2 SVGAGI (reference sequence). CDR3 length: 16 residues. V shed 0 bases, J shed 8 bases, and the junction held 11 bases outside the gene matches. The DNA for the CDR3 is TGTGCCAGCAGTTACTCGAGGAATCGACAGGGGAGCGGCTACACCTTC. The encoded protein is CASSYSRNRQGSGYTF.